This T cell receptor beta chain derives from a study of blood T cell repertoires in COVID-19. Sequencing was performed with immunoSEQ multiplex PCR; in TCRdb, only in-frame clones are kept and a portion is missing. Among 400,000 to 500,000 clones, approximately 91% were seen once, and the ten largest hold approximately 1.5%. Germline loops: CDR1 SGHTA, CDR2 FQGNSA. V lost 5 bases and J lost 5, with 9 bases in between. The CDR3 sequence is 12 residues long. The specimen sequenced was PBMCs or T cells enriched from blood (not recorded which). The sequence was collected from a woman aged 18-29 years who had been exposed to COVID-19. This chain joins TRBV7-2 and TRBJ1-2, with a possible D match to TRBD1 (6 bases). CDR3 sequence: CASSQTGYGYTF. The CDR3 region has the DNA TGTGCCAGCAGCCAAACAGGGTATGGCTACACCTTC.